Each of the 10 T cell receptor beta chains below was sequenced from the same sample in a study of blood T cell repertoires in COVID-19 (dated by TCRdb to the early 2020s). Library method: the immunoSEQ multiplex PCR assay. Drawn from immuneACCESS, this table holds only the in-frame rearrangements with V and J called that TCRdb kept. Clones are partly lost; checked studies trace under half to an unresolved V gene and leave the rest unexplained. Counted in this sample were 65,000 to 95,000 clones; 85% to 90% of them appeared once. 4.6% of the sample is held by the ten biggest clonotypes. Sequenced sample: peripheral blood. The origin of the receptors is a man aged 45-65 years with active COVID-19.

The V and J genes are TRBV18 and TRBJ2-5; 7 bases map to TRBD1. The CDR3 covers 16 residues. V lost 0 bases to trimming and J lost 4 bases; unmatched junction nucleotides: 8. Germline CDR1 and CDR2: KGHSH and LQKENI. CDR3 DNA: TGTGCCAGCTCACCACCTGGACAGGCTCAAGGAGAGACCCAGTACTTC. This sequence encodes CASSPPGQAQGETQYF.

This clone was seen more than once but under ten times. This sequence joins TRBV6-5 and TRBJ2-7; D might be TRBD2 (6 bases). The germline V gene encodes CDR1 MNHEY and CDR2 SVGAGI. Trimming cost V 11 bases and J 3 bases, with 17 bases left between them. The CDR3 is made up of 13 amino acids. The CDR3 here is CAGATGLFYEQYF. The CDR3 DNA is TGTGCCGGCGCAACGGGACTCTTCTACGAGCAGTACTTC.

The chain combines TRBV6-5 with TRBJ2-7; 8 bases line up with TRBD2. Germline lookup yields CDR1 MNHEY and CDR2 SVGAGI. J lost 6 bases, V lost 8 bases, and 15 bases had no gene match. The CDR3 covers 15 residues. CDR3 nucleotide sequence: TGTGCCAGCTGGAGGGGAGCGGGAGAGGTTGGCGAGCAGTACTTC. It yields the protein CASWRGAGEVGEQYF.

V is TRBV18 and J is TRBJ2-2, with unresolved D. CDR3 length: 17 amino acids. The V gene lost 6 bases and the J gene lost 0 bases, with 17 bases spanning the gap. Germline assignment: CDR1 KGHSH and CDR2 LQKENI. This CDR3 reads CASSSTRNKANTGELFF. DNA for the CDR3: TGTGCCAGCTCCTCGACTCGGAACAAGGCGAACACCGGGGAGCTGTTTTTT. Variable domain in full (rest from reference TRBV18 and TRBJ2-2): NAGVMQNPRHLVRRRGQEARLRCSPMKGHSHVYWYRQLPEEGLKFMVYLQKENIIDESGMPKERFSAEFPKEGPSILRIQQVVRGDSAAYFCASSSTRNKANTGELFFGEGSRLTVL.

This clone was detected a few times. V and J are TRBV24-1 and TRBJ2-1; no definite D call. CDR3 length: 14 residues. Germline CDR1 KGHDR, CDR2 SFDVKD. Trimming removed 5 bases from V and 2 bases from J, with 9 bases in between. The CDR3 DNA is TGTGCCACCAGTGGGGCCCCCGCCTACAATGAGCAGTTCTTC. This translates into CATSGAPAYNEQFF.

J is TRBJ2-7 and V is TRBV29-1, with 12 bases matching TRBD2. Germline lookup yields CDR1 SQVTM and CDR2 ANQGSEA. Losses at the gene ends were 4 bases for V and 6 bases for J; bases not matched to a gene: 4. The CDR3 sequence is 13 residues long. The CDR3 coding sequence is TGCAGCGTTGGGACTAGCGGGGATGGCGAGCAGTACTTC. Its protein product is CSVGTSGDGEQYF.

This clone was seen just once. This chain joins TRBV12-5 and TRBJ1-3, with unresolved D. Germline V lookup: CDR1 LGHNT, CDR2 FRNRAP. The CDR3 totals 14 residues. Trimming pared 7 bases from V and 1 base from J, leaving 11 bases between. CDR3 nucleotides: TGTGCTAGTGCCCCTGAGAGTTCTGGAAACACCATATATTTT. Translating gives CASAPESSGNTIYF.

This sequence joins TRBV6-1 and TRBJ2-7, with 7 nucleotides matching TRBD2. CDR3 length: 15 amino acids. Germline values: CDR1 MNHNS, CDR2 SASEGT. Trimming took 3 bases from V and 0 from J; bases not matched to a gene: 5. CDR3 coding DNA: TGTGCCAGCAGTGACGGCGGGAGTATCTCCTACGAGCAGTACTTC. It yields the protein CASSDGGSISYEQYF.

V usage is TRBV7-2 and J usage is TRBJ2-1; TRBD2 is a possible D gene (5 bases). Between the trimmed V and J ends, which lost 5 bases and 9 bases, there was a span of 14 bases. CDR3 length: 13 amino acids. CDR1 and CDR2 from the germline V gene are SGHTA and FQGNSA. CDR3 coding DNA: TGTGCCAGCAGCGCCATGGAGGTGGGTGAGCAGTTCTTC. Amino acid sequence: CASSAMEVGEQFF.

V is TRBV27 and J is TRBJ2-2; tentatively, D is TRBD1 (6 bases). The CDR3 loop spans 18 amino acids. V was pared by 0 bases and J by 4 bases, with 18 bases between. The V gene's germline CDR1 is MNHEY and CDR2 SMNVEV (reference sequence). The CDR3 sequence: CASSLSMYAGAFTGELFF. The DNA of the CDR3 is TGTGCCAGCAGTTTATCGATGTACGCAGGGGCGTTCACCGGGGAGCTGTTTTTT.